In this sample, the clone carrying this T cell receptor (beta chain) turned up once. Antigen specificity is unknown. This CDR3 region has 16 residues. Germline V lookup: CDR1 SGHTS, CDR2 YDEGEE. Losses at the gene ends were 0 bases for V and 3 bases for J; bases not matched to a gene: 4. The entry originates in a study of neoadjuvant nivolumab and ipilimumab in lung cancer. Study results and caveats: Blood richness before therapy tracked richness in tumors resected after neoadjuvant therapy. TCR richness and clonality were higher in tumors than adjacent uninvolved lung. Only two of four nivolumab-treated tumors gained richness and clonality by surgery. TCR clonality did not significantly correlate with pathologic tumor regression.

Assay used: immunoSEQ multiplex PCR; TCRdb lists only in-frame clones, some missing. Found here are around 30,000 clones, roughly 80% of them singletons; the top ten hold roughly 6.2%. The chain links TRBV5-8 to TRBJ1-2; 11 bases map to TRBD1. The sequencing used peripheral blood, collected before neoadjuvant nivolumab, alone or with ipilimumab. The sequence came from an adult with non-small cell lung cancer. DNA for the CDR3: TGTGCCAGCAGCTTGGCCCGGACAGGGGGCCACTATGGCTACACCTTC. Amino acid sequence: CASSLARTGGHYGYTF.